One T cell receptor beta chain is described in this entry. Its antigen specificity is not known. There are no base qualities to consult, and no much larger clone falls within one base. Collaborating institutions collected whole blood in K2EDTA tubes following their own protocols. For TCRbeta analysis, collaborator samples were shipped as frozen whole blood, as isolated PBMCs, or as DNA extracted from either sample type. This sample is drawn from a study of blood T cell repertoires in COVID-19 (dated by TCRdb to about 2020). As for the study more broadly: Collaborator samples came from the United States, Italy and Spain and covered acute and convalescent phases of COVID-19. Sample metadata almost always included a de-identified subject ID, COVID-19 status, age in years and sex. The dataset comprised deeply sampled blood TCRbeta repertoires from subjects exposed to, actively infected with, or recovered from COVID-19. HLA class I and class II types, where available, came from metadata supplied by the sample provider rather than from assay-based typing. The material from the prospective study consisted of cDNA or gDNA derived from T cells, B-cell-depleted T cells, or PBMCs. The repertoires were made available in a free public database intended to serve as a resource for research on the immune response to SARS-CoV-2. Samples came from the ongoing ImmuneRACE study (first 160 participants) plus 1,254 subjects from 6 global collaborators. Here is what the overall study found, with its caveats: Clinical and demographic metadata were provided uncurated, with the amount varying by source and participant.

The immunoSEQ Assay, a bias-controlled multiplex PCR, was used to amplify TCRbeta CDR3 regions from genomic DNA. The study's own analysis went as follows. The number of nucleated cells in each sample was estimated from the amplification of reference gene primers within the assay. To quantify the absolute abundance of each unique TCRbeta CDR3 rearrangement, sequence reads were collapsed and filtered. For each sample, productive Simpson clonality was calculated as the square root of Simpson's diversity index across productive rearrangements. Imported from immuneACCESS, the table was reduced by TCRdb to in-frame sequences with V and J called. These copies leave out some clones; in studies compared against another copy, an unresolved V gene accounts for under half, and the cause of the remainder is not known. V, J and clone size are taken as reported in that table, and D and trimming were inferred from the DNA itself. The sample data list about 61,000 clones, and roughly 87% of these were observed just once. The ten largest make up 5.1% of the sample.

CDR1 and CDR2 are drawn from the germline V gene (reference sequence): SEHNR, FQNEAQ. V is cut back by 1 base and J by 1 base, with 5 bases in the junction unmatched. CDR3 length: 16 amino acids, cysteine to phenylalanine. The kept DNA is CDR3 alone, 48 bases in frame from the first base. In this chain, TRBV7-9 is recombined with TRBJ2-3; the junction holds 7 bases that match TRBD2. The TCR sequence derives from a man aged 80 or over in a cohort sampled during active COVID-19. The sequenced sample was peripheral blood. The CDR3 amino acid sequence is: CASSLGSSGRTDTQYF. Read as DNA, the sequence is TGTGCCAGCAGCTTAGGGTCTAGCGGTCGCACAGATACGCAGTATTTT. With the portions outside the CDR3 filled from the reference TRBV7-9 and TRBJ2-3 genes, the complete variable region becomes DTGVSQNPRHKITKRGQNVTFRCDPISEHNRLYWYRQTLGQGPEFLTYFQNEAQLEKSRLLSDRFSAERPKGSFSTLEIQRTEQGDSAMYLCASSLGSSGRTDTQYFGPGTRLTVL.